This TCR beta chain came from a study of cytomegalovirus exposure and HLA in healthy donors. Study-level information: Roughly 180 million T cells yielded approximately 100 million unique TCR beta sequences, as an earlier analysis found.

Both 60 Vbeta primers and 13 Jbeta primers went into the PCR. The table came from immunoSEQ multiplex PCR; TCRdb's copy has only in-frame clones and leaves some out. The sample shows roughly 120,000 clones, more than 65% of them seen only once. The V gene end was trimmed by 6 bases and the J gene end by 8 bases; junction bases not matched to a gene: 4. Germline CDR1 reads LNHDA; CDR2 reads SQIVND (reference sequence). The CDR3 covers 13 residues. Study-level findings and limits: Versus the approximately 700-donor mean, an Asian-associated ancestry cluster reportedly showed fewer N-insertions in a later analysis. Later analysis suggested links between common viral pathogens and several top significant clusters.

The CMV serostatus of this donor was not recorded. Notes on this clone: As yet, its antigen is unknown.

Sequenced material: PBMCs. This sequence joins TRBV19 and TRBJ1-6, with 7 bases fitting TRBD1. The receptor was isolated from a human donor in good health. DNA for the CDR3: TGTGCCAGTAGAGGGACAGTCGATTCACCCCTCCACTTT. Translating it yields CASRGTVDSPLHF.